A selection of T cell receptor beta chains follows, all from one sample in a study of Ad26.COV2.S vaccination and SARS-CoV-2 variants. The method was immunoSEQ multiplex PCR; TCRdb's version includes in-frame clones alone and lacks a portion of them. The repertoire consists of some 350,000 clones, with almost 90% occurring once and the leading ten covering 5.5%. This sample comprised peripheral blood, obtained in a trial of Ad26.COV2.S vaccine versus placebo. These receptors came from a person aged 18 to 65 who received the Ad26.COV2.S COVID-19 vaccine or a placebo. The CDR3 runs from the conserved cysteine through the conserved F or W. The D gene is left open where the match is weak. Not all rows give a size; the values are once, few, many and, for expanded clones, a class.

abundance,v_gene,j_gene,d_gene,CDR3nt,CDR3aa
NA,TRBV6-5,TRBJ1-1,NA,TGTGCCAGCAGTTACTCGAGGTTTTGGGTAGACACTGAAGCTTTCTTT,CASSYSRFWVDTEAFF
NA,TRBV4-2,TRBJ1-5,NA,TGTGCCAGCAGCCAGTCGGGGGTTGGACAAGGGGTGATAGTGGCCCAGCATTTT,CASSQSGVGQGVIVAQHF
NA,TRBV11-2,TRBJ2-1,TRBD2,TGTGCCAGCAGCTTATCGCGGCTAGCGGGAGGCTATGAGCAGTTCTTC,CASSLSRLAGGYEQFF
NA,TRBV7-9,TRBJ1-1,TRBD1,TGTGCCAGCAGCTCGGACAGGGACACTGAGAACACTGAAGCTTTCTTT,CASSSDRDTENTEAFF
once,TRBV6-6,TRBJ1-3,NA,TGTGCCAGCAGTTTGGGACGGAGCTCTGGAAACACCATATATTTT,CASSLGRSSGNTIYF
NA,TRBV30,TRBJ2-1,NA,TGTGCCTGGATTGGCCTCGCCTACAATGAGCAGTTCTTC,CAWIGLAYNEQFF
NA,TRBV6-2/TRBV6-3,TRBJ2-4,TRBD1,TGTGCCAGCAGTTACGGACAGGGGGCCGCCAAAAACATTCAGTACTTC,CASSYGQGAAKNIQYF
NA,TRBV14,TRBJ1-2,NA,TGTGCCAGCAGCCAAGACAGGGAATTATTTAGCTATGGCTACACCTTC,CASSQDRELFSYGYTF
NA,TRBV5-4,TRBJ2-1,NA,TGTGCCAGCAGCTTAGGGCTTGCAAATGAGCAGTTCTTC,CASSLGLANEQFF
NA,TRBV2,TRBJ2-7,NA,TGTGCCAGCAGTGTCTTTGGGCTCGAGCAGTACTTC,CASSVFGLEQYF
NA,TRBV12-3/TRBV12-4,TRBJ2-7,NA,TGTGCCAGCAGTGGGGACTCCTACGAGCAGTACTTC,CASSGDSYEQYF
NA,TRBV19,TRBJ2-7,TRBD2,TGTGCCAGTAGTTTCGCCGCCGGGACTAGCGGGTTGAGCTCCTACGAGCAGTACTTC,CASSFAAGTSGLSSYEQYF
NA,TRBV7-3,TRBJ2-6,NA,TGTGCCAGCAGCTCGCCTTTTCCGAGCTCTGGGGCCAACGTCCTGACTTTC,CASSSPFPSSGANVLTF
NA,TRBV19,TRBJ1-1,NA,TGTGCCAGTAGGATGTTGGGGAGGCTGAACACTGAAGCTTTCTTT,CASRMLGRLNTEAFF
NA,TRBV7-8,TRBJ2-1,TRBD1,TGTGCCAGCAGCTTAGGGGGACAGGGGTTCAATGAGCAGTTCTTC,CASSLGGQGFNEQFF
NA,TRBV27,TRBJ2-3,NA,TGTGCCAGCAGTTTATTGAGAGGAGGGGGCGGGGCAGATACGCAGTATTTT,CASSLLRGGGGADTQYF
NA,TRBV12-3/TRBV12-4,TRBJ1-6,NA,TGTGCCAGCAGTTTGGAGGTTTCACCCCTCCACTTT,CASSLEVSPLHF
NA,TRBV5-7,TRBJ2-7,NA,TGTGCCAGCAGCTTGGTAGCGAGCTACGAGCAGTACTTC,CASSLVASYEQYF
NA,TRBV4-1,TRBJ1-3,TRBD1,TGCGCCAGCAGCCAAAATGCTGACAGGGCCTCTGGAAACACCATATATTTT,CASSQNADRASGNTIYF
NA,TRBV19,TRBJ1-5,TRBD1,TGTGCCAGTAGTATTATCGGACAGGGTTTTCCGGCTTTGAGGGAGCCCCAGCATTTT,CASSIIGQGFPALREPQHF
once,TRBV5-4,TRBJ1-2,NA,TGTGCCAGCAGCTTGACAGGGACTAACTATGGCTACACCTTC,CASSLTGTNYGYTF
NA,TRBV12-3/TRBV12-4,TRBJ2-2,NA,TGTGCCAGCAGTTTTTTGGCCGGGGAGCTGTTTTTT,CASSFLAGELFF
NA,TRBV4-1,TRBJ2-1,NA,TGCGCCAGCAGCCAAGAAGGGGAGCTCATCTACAATGAGCAGTTCTTC,CASSQEGELIYNEQFF
NA,TRBV10-3,TRBJ1-1,TRBD1,TGTGCCATCAGTGATCGGACAGGATTAGACACTGAAGCTTTCTTT,CAISDRTGLDTEAFF
once,TRBV28,TRBJ2-5,NA,TGTGCCAGCACCCCCTCAACTTGGGAGACCCAGTACTTC,CASTPSTWETQYF
NA,TRBV27,TRBJ2-1,TRBD2,TGTGCCAGCAGACCGCTAGCGGGAGTGCTTTATGAGCAGTTCTTC,CASRPLAGVLYEQFF
NA,TRBV29-1,TRBJ1-1,TRBD1,TGCAGCGTGAGAACGGGACAGCTGAACACTGAAGCTTTCTTT,CSVRTGQLNTEAFF
NA,TRBV18,TRBJ2-5,NA,TGTGCCAGCTCACCAAATGCACAGGATCAAGAGACCCAGTACTTC,CASSPNAQDQETQYF
NA,TRBV7-2,TRBJ2-7,NA,TGTGCCAGCAGCTTAGCTAAGGGGTGGGAAGAGCAGTACTTC,CASSLAKGWEEQYF
once,TRBV5-4,TRBJ2-3,NA,TGTGCCAGCAGCCCCGGGACGGCCTTCACAGATACGCAGTATTTT,CASSPGTAFTDTQYF
NA,TRBV6-1,TRBJ1-5,NA,TGTGCCAGCAGTGAGTCAGGGGACCAGCCCCAGCATTTT,CASSESGDQPQHF
NA,TRBV13,TRBJ2-3,TRBD2,TGTGCCAGCAGCTTCGGACTAGCGGGACACACAGATACGCAGTATTTT,CASSFGLAGHTDTQYF
once,TRBV18,TRBJ2-1,NA,TGTGCCAGCTCACCACGGGAAGAGCAGTTCTTC,CASSPREEQFF
NA,TRBV15,TRBJ2-2,NA,TGTGCCACCAGCAGAGATTACGTGGGACAGAACACCGGGGAGCTGTTTTTT,CATSRDYVGQNTGELFF
NA,TRBV7-9,TRBJ1-1,TRBD1,TGTGCCAGCAGCAGTCCGGGACAGGGGATTCCTGAAGCTTTCTTT,CASSSPGQGIPEAFF
NA,TRBV6-2/TRBV6-3,TRBJ1-2,NA,TGTGCCAGCAGTTCGGGGCCGTACTATGGCTACACCTTC,CASSSGPYYGYTF
NA,TRBV2,TRBJ2-5,NA,TGTGCCAGCAGGAGGAGACAGGAACAAGAGACCCAGTACTTC,CASRRRQEQETQYF
NA,TRBV15,TRBJ2-3,TRBD1,TGTGCCACCAGCAGAGGGGGACAGGTCACAGATACGCAGTATTTT,CATSRGGQVTDTQYF
NA,TRBV7-9,TRBJ1-2,NA,TGTGCCAGCAGCTTGATTTCTTATGGCTACACCTTC,CASSLISYGYTF
NA,TRBV7-9,TRBJ2-1,TRBD2,TGTGCCAGCCCCTCACTAGCGGGGGACATCAATGAGCAGTTCTTC,CASPSLAGDINEQFF
NA,TRBV7-2,TRBJ2-1,NA,TGTGCCAGCAGGCCCAGATTGGGCGGATCCTACAATGAGCAGTTCTTC,CASRPRLGGSYNEQFF
NA,TRBV4-1,TRBJ2-3,TRBD2,TGCGCCAGCAGCCAGCCAGGGAGGGAGGTGGGTACAGATACGCAGTATTTT,CASSQPGREVGTDTQYF
NA,TRBV5-8,TRBJ2-3,NA,TGTGCCAGCAGCCCGAGGGCAGATACGCAGTATTTT,CASSPRADTQYF
NA,TRBV6-2/TRBV6-3,TRBJ2-1,NA,TGTGCCAGCAGTGGCGGTAATGAGCAGTTCTTC,CASSGGNEQFF
once,TRBV6-5,TRBJ1-1,NA,TGTGCCAGCCGCTATATTCAAAAGAACACTGAAGCTTTCTTT,CASRYIQKNTEAFF
once,TRBV19,TRBJ1-4,NA,TGTGCCAGTAGTTGGGGTACGACTAATGAAAAACTGTTTTTT,CASSWGTTNEKLFF
NA,TRBV9,TRBJ2-1,NA,TGTGCCAGCAGCGTAGAAGGGGCAGGCCCCTACAATGAGCAGTTCTTC,CASSVEGAGPYNEQFF
NA,TRBV5-1,TRBJ2-5,TRBD2,TGCGCCAGCAGCTTGGCCCTAGCGGGCCTAGGGGGAGAGACCCAGTACTTC,CASSLALAGLGGETQYF
NA,TRBV27,TRBJ1-1,NA,TGTGCCAGCAGTTTCGCCCGTAACACTGAAGCTTTCTTT,CASSFARNTEAFF
NA,TRBV7-6,TRBJ1-1,NA,TGTGCCAGCAGCTTAGCGGAGGGGTTGGGGACTGAAGCTTTCTTT,CASSLAEGLGTEAFF
NA,TRBV2,TRBJ2-3,TRBD2,TGTGCCAGCAGGCAGACTAGCGGGGGCGTCGATACGCAGTATTTT,CASRQTSGGVDTQYF
few,TRBV12-3/TRBV12-4,TRBJ1-2,NA,TGTGCCAGCAGTGACCTGGGCTATGGCTACACCTTC,CASSDLGYGYTF
NA,TRBV6-5,TRBJ1-2,NA,TGTGCCAGCAGCTCTGTAGGGAATGGCTACACCTTC,CASSSVGNGYTF
NA,TRBV27,TRBJ2-2,TRBD1,TGTGCCAGCAGTTTAAGTACCAGGGGGACCGGGGAGCTGTTTTTT,CASSLSTRGTGELFF
NA,TRBV18,TRBJ1-5,NA,TGTGCCAGCTCACCCCCCGCCGGGATGCCCCAGCATTTT,CASSPPAGMPQHF
NA,TRBV5-6,TRBJ2-1,TRBD2,TGTGCCAGCAGCCCGCTAGCGGGAGGGCCTTTTGAGGATGAGCAGTTCTTC,CASSPLAGGPFEDEQFF
NA,TRBV6-5,TRBJ1-2,NA,TGTGCCAGCAGGACCTGGGGCCTAAGACCCGGCTACACCTTC,CASRTWGLRPGYTF
NA,TRBV19,TRBJ2-3,TRBD2,TGTGCCAGTAGTATTGGCACAGCGGGGGGGCGGGATACGCAGTATTTT,CASSIGTAGGRDTQYF
NA,TRBV5-1,TRBJ2-5,TRBD2,TGCGCCAGCAGCCGGATAGCGGGGGGGCAGGAGACCCAGTACTTC,CASSRIAGGQETQYF